This is a list of T cell receptor beta chains from one sample in a study of Ad26.COV2.S vaccination and SARS-CoV-2 variants. Data came from immunoSEQ multiplex PCR; TCRdb stores just in-frame clones and leaves some out. The sample has about 350,000 clones; under 95% are singletons. This material consisted of peripheral blood, taken after recovery from COVID-19. The receptors were sampled from a human donor who had recovered from COVID-19. Both conserved end residues are part of each CDR3. Fields, in order: clone size, D gene, J gene, V gene, CDR3 length, CDR3 protein, CDR3 DNA. D genes are given only for firm matches. Rows may omit the clone size; those that give it use once, few, many or a size class.

>.|.|TRBJ1-5|TRBV12-3/TRBV12-4|13
CASSVYLDQPQHF
TGTGCCAGCAGCGTTTATCTGGATCAGCCCCAGCATTTT
>.|.|TRBJ1-2|TRBV6-1|17
CASSEGWGAGRAYGYTF
TGTGCCAGCAGTGAAGGGTGGGGAGCAGGGAGGGCCTATGGCTACACCTTC
>.|.|TRBJ1-3|TRBV12-2|13
CASRFQSGNTIYF
TGTGCAAGTCGCTTCCAAAGTGGAAACACCATATATTTT
>.|.|TRBJ2-7|TRBV5-6|15
CASSWSAGRAYEQYF
TGTGCCAGCAGCTGGTCCGCAGGTAGGGCCTACGAGCAGTACTTC
>.|.|TRBJ2-6|TRBV13|20
CASSLPPGEGPSSGANVLTF
TGTGCCAGCAGCTTACCCCCCGGGGAAGGTCCAAGCTCTGGGGCCAACGTCCTGACTTTC
>.|.|TRBJ1-2|TRBV9|17
CASSVGPQTTDIYGYTF
TGTGCCAGCAGCGTAGGTCCGCAGACGACAGATATCTATGGCTACACCTTC
>.|.|TRBJ2-2|TRBV3-1/TRBV3-2|15
CASSQGAGDTGELFF
TGTGCCAGCAGCCAAGGGGCGGGCGACACCGGGGAGCTGTTTTTT
>.|.|TRBJ1-2|TRBV6-5|14
CASSYSKANYGYTF
TGTGCCAGCAGTTACTCGAAAGCTAACTATGGCTACACCTTC
>few|TRBD1|TRBJ1-6|TRBV10-3|15
CAISDRVGQGAPLHF
TGTGCCATCAGCGACAGGGTAGGCCAGGGTGCACCCCTCCACTTT
>.|.|TRBJ2-7|TRBV6-2/TRBV6-3|11
CASSPWYEQYF
TGTGCCAGCAGCCCGTGGTACGAGCAGTACTTC
>few|.|TRBJ1-3|TRBV3-1/TRBV3-2|12
CASSQRGNTIYF
TGTGCCAGCAGCCAGCGGGGAAACACCATATATTTT
>.|.|TRBJ2-1|TRBV4-1|15
CASSQGTPGWGEQFF
TGCGCCAGCAGCCAGGGGACACCCGGCTGGGGTGAGCAGTTCTTC
>.|.|TRBJ2-1|TRBV6-2/TRBV6-3|15
CASSYTGGTYNEQFF
TGTGCCAGCAGTTACACCGGGGGGACATACAATGAGCAGTTCTTC
>.|.|TRBJ1-5|TRBV9|13
CASSVDFNQPQHF
TGTGCCAGCAGCGTAGATTTCAATCAGCCCCAGCATTTT
>.|TRBD1|TRBJ1-4|TRBV7-9|16
CASSTSGTVYNEKLFF
TGTGCCAGCAGTACCTCAGGGACAGTTTATAATGAAAAACTGTTTTTT
>.|.|TRBJ2-1|TRBV7-8|14
CASSLAKGLKEQFF
TGTGCCAGCAGCTTAGCGAAGGGACTTAAAGAGCAGTTCTTC
>.|.|TRBJ2-3|TRBV13|13
CASSPKALGTQYF
TGTGCCAGCAGCCCAAAAGCCTTGGGTACGCAGTATTTT
>.|.|TRBJ2-2|TRBV19|15
CASSMGGKNTGELFF
TGTGCCAGTAGTATGGGCGGGAAGAACACCGGGGAGCTGTTTTTT
>.|TRBD2|TRBJ2-1|TRBV7-6|15
CASSLRLAGGNEQFF
TGTGCCAGCAGCTTAAGACTAGCGGGGGGGAATGAGCAGTTCTTC
>.|TRBD2|TRBJ2-1|TRBV9|16
CASSVVGSGGLNEQFF
TGTGCCAGCAGCGTAGTCGGTAGCGGGGGGCTAAATGAGCAGTTCTTC
>once|.|TRBJ1-2|TRBV7-9|13
CASSWEGGVGYTF
TGTGCCAGCAGCTGGGAAGGTGGGGTTGGCTACACCTTC
>few|TRBD1|TRBJ1-1|TRBV6-5|12
CASRNRGTEAFF
TGTGCCAGCAGAAACAGGGGAACTGAAGCTTTCTTT
>.|.|TRBJ1-1|TRBV10-1|15
CASSETLGGNTEAFF
TGCGCCAGCAGTGAAACTCTGGGGGGGAACACTGAAGCTTTCTTT
>.|TRBD1|TRBJ2-7|TRBV6-5|15
CASSRGTGWIYEQYF
TGTGCCAGCAGTCGGGGGACAGGGTGGATCTACGAGCAGTACTTC
>.|.|TRBJ2-1|TRBV7-2|13
CASSSPPRGEQFF
TGTGCCAGCAGCTCCCCCCCCCGAGGGGAGCAGTTCTTC
>few|.|TRBJ1-2|TRBV6-6|13
CASRDGNGYGYTF
TGTGCCAGCAGGGACGGAAATGGGTATGGCTACACCTTC
>once|.|TRBJ2-6|TRBV9|15
CASSVAEIGANVLTF
TGTGCCAGCAGCGTAGCGGAAATTGGGGCCAACGTCCTGACTTTC
>.|.|TRBJ1-1|TRBV5-4|14
CASRGGGRDPEAFF
TGTGCCAGCAGGGGCGGAGGCAGGGACCCTGAAGCTTTCTTT
>.|TRBD2|TRBJ2-1|TRBV11-3|18
CASSRSGGSLNSYNEQFF
TGTGCCAGCAGCCGGAGCGGGGGGTCGCTAAACTCCTACAATGAGCAGTTCTTC
>once|TRBD2|TRBJ2-2|TRBV27|15
CASSSGGPYTGELFF
TGTGCCAGCAGTAGCGGGGGGCCGTACACCGGGGAGCTGTTTTTT
>few|.|TRBJ2-5|TRBV5-1|13
CASTIGLGETQYF
TGCGCCAGCACTATCGGATTGGGGGAGACCCAGTACTTC
>.|.|TRBJ2-7|TRBV10-3|12
CAISESEYEQYF
TGTGCCATCAGTGAGTCAGAGTACGAGCAGTACTTC
>.|.|TRBJ1-3|TRBV9|16
CASSVDLRRSGNTIYF
TGTGCCAGCAGCGTAGATTTGCGCCGATCGGGAAACACCATATATTTT
>.|.|TRBJ2-5|TRBV7-2|15
CASSFYGEERETQYF
TGTGCCAGCAGCTTCTACGGGGAGGAACGGGAGACCCAGTACTTC
>.|TRBD2|TRBJ2-1|TRBV10-2|15
CASSERLAPYNEQFF
TGCGCCAGCAGTGAGAGACTAGCACCCTACAATGAGCAGTTCTTC
>once|.|TRBJ2-7|TRBV28|13
CASSLKTFFEQYF
TGTGCCAGCAGTTTAAAGACTTTTTTCGAGCAGTACTTC
>once|.|TRBJ2-7|TRBV5-4|13
CASSLMGVYEQYF
TGTGCCAGCAGCTTGATGGGGGTTTACGAGCAGTACTTC
>.|.|TRBJ1-4|TRBV6-5|14
CAINRGTNPEKLFF
TGTGCCATCAATCGGGGGACAAACCCTGAAAAACTGTTTTTT